The clone carrying this T cell receptor beta chain was seen at least ten times. Trimming took off 8 bases at V and 0 bases at J, with 19 bases between the two ends. There are 16 residues in the CDR3. CDR1 SNHLY and CDR2 FYNNEI come from the germline V gene. The study based diagnoses on clinical symptoms, serum thyroxine and TRAb, thyroid ultrasound and orbital computed tomography. Amplification of TCR beta CDR3 regions was performed using RNA transcripts as template. First-round RT-PCR targeting the TCR CDR3 was performed with the HTBI primer set. TCRdb reprocessed the multiplex PCR reads via MiXCR and lists one record per CDR3 protein. The profile shows roughly 630,000 distinct CDR3 sequences, less than 20% of them singletons. The entry originates in a study of T cells in Graves' hyperthyroidism and ophthalmopathy.

Material: blood. The TCR was taken from a woman aged 25 to 45 with Graves' hyperthyroidism. The chain uses TRBV2 and TRBJ1-2; D is unresolved. CDR3 loop: CASSHRMGVANYGYTF. CDR3 coding DNA: TGTGCCAGCTCCCACCGAATGGGCGTAGCTAACTATGGCTACACCTTC.